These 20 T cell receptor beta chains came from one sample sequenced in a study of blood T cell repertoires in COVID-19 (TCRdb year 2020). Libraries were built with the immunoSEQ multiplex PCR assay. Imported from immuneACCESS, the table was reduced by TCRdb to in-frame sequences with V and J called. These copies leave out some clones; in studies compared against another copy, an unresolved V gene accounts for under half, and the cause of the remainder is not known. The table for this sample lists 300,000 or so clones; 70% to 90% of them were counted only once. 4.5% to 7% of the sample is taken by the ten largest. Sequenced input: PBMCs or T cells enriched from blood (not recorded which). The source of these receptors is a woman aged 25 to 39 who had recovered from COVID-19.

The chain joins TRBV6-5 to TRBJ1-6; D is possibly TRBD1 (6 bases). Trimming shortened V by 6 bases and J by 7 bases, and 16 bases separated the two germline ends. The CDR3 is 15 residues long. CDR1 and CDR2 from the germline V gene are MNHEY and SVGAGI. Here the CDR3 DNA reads TGTGCCAGCAGGCCCGGGGGGGCACCAAATTCACCCCTCCACTTT. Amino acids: CASRPGGAPNSPLHF.

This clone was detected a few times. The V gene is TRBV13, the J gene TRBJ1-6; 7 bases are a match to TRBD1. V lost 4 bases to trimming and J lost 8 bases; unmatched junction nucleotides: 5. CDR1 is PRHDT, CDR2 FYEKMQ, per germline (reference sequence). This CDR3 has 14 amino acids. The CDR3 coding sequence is TGTGCCAGCAGCTACGACAGGGTTGATTCACCCCTCCACTTT. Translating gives CASSYDRVDSPLHF.

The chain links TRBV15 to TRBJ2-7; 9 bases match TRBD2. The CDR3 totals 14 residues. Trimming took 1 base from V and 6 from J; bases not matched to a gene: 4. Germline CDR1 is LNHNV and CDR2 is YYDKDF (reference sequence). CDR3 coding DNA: TGTGCCACCAGCAGAGTCGGGACTAGCAGCGAGCAGTACTTC. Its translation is CATSRVGTSSEQYF.

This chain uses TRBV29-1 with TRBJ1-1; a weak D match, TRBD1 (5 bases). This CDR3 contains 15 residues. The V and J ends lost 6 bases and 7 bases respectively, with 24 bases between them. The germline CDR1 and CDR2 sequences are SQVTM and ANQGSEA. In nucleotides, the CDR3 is TGCAGCGTGGCCCGGGGGGGAGCGGGGAGAAATGAAGCTTTCTTT. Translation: CSVARGGAGRNEAFF. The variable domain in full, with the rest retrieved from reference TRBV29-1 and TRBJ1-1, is SAVISQKPSRDICQRGTSLTIQCQVDSQVTMMFWYRQQPGQSLTLIATANQGSEATYESGFVIDKFPISRPNLTFSTLTVSNMSPEDSSIYLCSVARGGAGRNEAFFGQGTRLTVV.

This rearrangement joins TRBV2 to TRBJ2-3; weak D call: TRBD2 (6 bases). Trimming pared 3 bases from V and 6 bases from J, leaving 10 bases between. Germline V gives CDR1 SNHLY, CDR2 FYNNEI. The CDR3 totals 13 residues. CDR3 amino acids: CASSEEGADTQYF. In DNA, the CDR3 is TGTGCCAGCAGTGAGGAGGGCGCTGATACGCAGTATTTT.

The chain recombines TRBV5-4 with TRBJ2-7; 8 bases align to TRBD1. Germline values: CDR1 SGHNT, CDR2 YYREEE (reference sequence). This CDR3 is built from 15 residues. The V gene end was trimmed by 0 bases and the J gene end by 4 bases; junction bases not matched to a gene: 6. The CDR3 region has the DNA TGTGCCAGCAGCTTGGTTGGGACAGGAATGTACGAGCAGTACTTC. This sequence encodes CASSLVGTGMYEQYF.

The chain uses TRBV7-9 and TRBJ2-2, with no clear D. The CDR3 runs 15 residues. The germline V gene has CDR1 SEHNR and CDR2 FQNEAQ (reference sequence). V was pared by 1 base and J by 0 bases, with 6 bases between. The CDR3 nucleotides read TGTGCCAGCAGCTTAGTCAGTTCGAACACCGGGGAGCTGTTTTTT. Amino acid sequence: CASSLVSSNTGELFF.

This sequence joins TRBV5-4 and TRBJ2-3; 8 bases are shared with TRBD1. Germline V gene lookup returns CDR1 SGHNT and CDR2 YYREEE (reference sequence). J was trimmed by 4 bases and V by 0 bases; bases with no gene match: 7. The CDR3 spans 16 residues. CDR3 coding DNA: TGTGCCAGCAGCTTGGGTTCAGGGGGCAATCCAGATACGCAGTATTTT. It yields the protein CASSLGSGGNPDTQYF. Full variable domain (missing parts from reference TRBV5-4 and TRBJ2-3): ETGVTQSPTHLIKTRGQQVTLRCSSQSGHNTVSWYQQALGQGPQFIFQYYREEENGRGNFPPRFSGLQFPNYSSELNVNALELDDSALYLCASSLGSGGNPDTQYFGPGTRLTVL.

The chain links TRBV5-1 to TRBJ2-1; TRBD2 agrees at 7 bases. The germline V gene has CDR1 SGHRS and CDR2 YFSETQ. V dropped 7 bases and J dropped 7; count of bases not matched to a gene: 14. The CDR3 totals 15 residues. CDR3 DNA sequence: TGCGCCAGCGCCACGGGAGCGGGGCGGGGGAATGAGCAGTTCTTC. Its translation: CASATGAGRGNEQFF.

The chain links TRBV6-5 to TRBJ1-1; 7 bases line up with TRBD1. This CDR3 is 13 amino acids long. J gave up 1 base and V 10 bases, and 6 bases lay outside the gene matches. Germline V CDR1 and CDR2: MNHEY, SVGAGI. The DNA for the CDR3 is TGTGCCATCCGGGACAGAGCGAACACTGAAGCTTTCTTT. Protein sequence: CAIRDRANTEAFF.

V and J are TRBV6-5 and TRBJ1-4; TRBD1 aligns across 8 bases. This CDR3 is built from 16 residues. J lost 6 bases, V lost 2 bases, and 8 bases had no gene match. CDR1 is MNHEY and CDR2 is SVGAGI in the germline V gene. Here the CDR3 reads CASSYQTGTGDEKLFF. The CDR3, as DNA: TGTGCCAGCAGTTACCAGACCGGGACAGGAGATGAAAAACTGTTTTTT.

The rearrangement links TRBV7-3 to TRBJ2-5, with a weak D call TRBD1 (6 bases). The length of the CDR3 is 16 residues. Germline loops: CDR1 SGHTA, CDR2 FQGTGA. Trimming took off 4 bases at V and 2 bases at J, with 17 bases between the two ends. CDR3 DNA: TGTGCCAGCAGCTCGTCAGGGGCACGAGGGCAAGAGACCCAGTACTTC. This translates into CASSSSGARGQETQYF.

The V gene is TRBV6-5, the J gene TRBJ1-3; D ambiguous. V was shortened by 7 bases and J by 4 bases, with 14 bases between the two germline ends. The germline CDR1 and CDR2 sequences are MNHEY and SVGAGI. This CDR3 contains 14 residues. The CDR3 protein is CASNSPHQGNTIYF. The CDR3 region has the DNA TGTGCCAGCAACTCGCCCCATCAAGGAAACACCATATATTTT.

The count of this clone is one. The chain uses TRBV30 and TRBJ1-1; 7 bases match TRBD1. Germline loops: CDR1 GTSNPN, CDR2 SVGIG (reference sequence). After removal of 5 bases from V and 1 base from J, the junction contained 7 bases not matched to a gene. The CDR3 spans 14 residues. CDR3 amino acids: CAWGRGLANTEAFF. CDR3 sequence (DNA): TGTGCCTGGGGGAGGGGGCTCGCGAACACTGAAGCTTTCTTT.

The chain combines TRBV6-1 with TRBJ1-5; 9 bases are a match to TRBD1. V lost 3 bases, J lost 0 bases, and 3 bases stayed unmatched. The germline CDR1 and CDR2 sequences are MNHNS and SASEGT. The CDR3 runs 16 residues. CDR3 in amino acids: CASSEGTGYSNQPQHF. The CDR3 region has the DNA TGTGCCAGCAGTGAGGGGACAGGGTATAGCAATCAGCCCCAGCATTTT.

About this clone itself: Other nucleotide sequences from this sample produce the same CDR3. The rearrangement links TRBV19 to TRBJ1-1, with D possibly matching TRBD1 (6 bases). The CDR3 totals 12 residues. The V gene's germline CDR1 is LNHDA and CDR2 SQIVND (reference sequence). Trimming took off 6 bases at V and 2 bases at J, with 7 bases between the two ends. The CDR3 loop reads CASRTGNTEAFF. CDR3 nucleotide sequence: TGTGCCAGTAGGACAGGCAACACTGAAGCTTTCTTT.

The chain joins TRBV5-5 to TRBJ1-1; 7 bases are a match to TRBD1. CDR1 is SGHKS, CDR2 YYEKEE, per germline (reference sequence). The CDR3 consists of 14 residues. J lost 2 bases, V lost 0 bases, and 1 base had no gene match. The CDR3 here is CASSLEGGNTEAFF. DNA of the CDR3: TGTGCCAGCAGCTTGGAAGGGGGCAACACTGAAGCTTTCTTT. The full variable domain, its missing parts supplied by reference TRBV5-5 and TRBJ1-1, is DAGVTQSPTHLIKTRGQQVTLRCSPISGHKSVSWYQQVLGQGPQFIFQYYEKEERGRGNFPDRFSARQFPNYSSELNVNALLLGDSALYLCASSLEGGNTEAFFGQGTRLTVV.

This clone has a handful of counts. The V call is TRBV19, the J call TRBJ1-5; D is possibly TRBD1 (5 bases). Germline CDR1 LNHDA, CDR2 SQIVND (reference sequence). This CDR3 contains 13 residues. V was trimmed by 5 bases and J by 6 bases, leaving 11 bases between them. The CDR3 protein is CASSRGSGQPQHF. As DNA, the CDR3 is TGTGCCAGTAGTCGGGGGAGTGGTCAGCCCCAGCATTTT.

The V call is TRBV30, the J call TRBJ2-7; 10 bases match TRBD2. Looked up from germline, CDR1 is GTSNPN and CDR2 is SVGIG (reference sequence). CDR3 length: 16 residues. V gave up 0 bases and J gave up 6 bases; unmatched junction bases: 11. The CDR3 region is CAWSVLIGAGGREQYF. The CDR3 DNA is TGTGCCTGGAGTGTACTGATTGGAGCGGGGGGGCGCGAGCAGTACTTC.

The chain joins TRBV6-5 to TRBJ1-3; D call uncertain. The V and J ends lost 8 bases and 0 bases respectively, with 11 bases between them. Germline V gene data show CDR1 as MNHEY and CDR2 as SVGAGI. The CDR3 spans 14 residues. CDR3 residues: CASGRTDSGNTIYF. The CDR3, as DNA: TGTGCCAGCGGTAGAACCGACTCTGGAAACACCATATATTTT.